One T cell receptor beta chain is described in this entry. Resolution of symptoms, clearance, or two negative PCRs was present in recovered Cohort 3 donors. The source of the sample is a study of blood T cell repertoires in COVID-19. Across the whole study: The analysed material was cDNA or gDNA that came from T cells, B-cell-depleted T cells, or PBMCs.

Original methodology: From reference gene primer amplification, estimates of nucleated cell counts were derived. Sequenced by immunoSEQ multiplex PCR; TCRdb stores in-frame clones only, minus some. Clone size and V and J calls were adopted from that table, with D and trimming inferred from the DNA. The sample has 60,000 to 70,000 clones; 88% are singletons. Sequenced input: PBMCs or T cells enriched from blood (not recorded which). The TCR was taken from a woman aged 40-49 years who had recovered from COVID-19.

This CDR3 is CASSQDGTSGNQETQYF. The DNA of the CDR3 is TGCGCCAGCAGCCAAGATGGCACTAGCGGGAACCAAGAGACCCAGTACTTC. The genes are TRBV4-1 and TRBJ2-5; 10 bases fit TRBD2. From germline, CDR1 is MGHRA and CDR2 YSYEKL. Trimming cost V 0 bases and J 0 bases; bases outside gene matches: 4. The CDR3 is made up of 17 amino acids.